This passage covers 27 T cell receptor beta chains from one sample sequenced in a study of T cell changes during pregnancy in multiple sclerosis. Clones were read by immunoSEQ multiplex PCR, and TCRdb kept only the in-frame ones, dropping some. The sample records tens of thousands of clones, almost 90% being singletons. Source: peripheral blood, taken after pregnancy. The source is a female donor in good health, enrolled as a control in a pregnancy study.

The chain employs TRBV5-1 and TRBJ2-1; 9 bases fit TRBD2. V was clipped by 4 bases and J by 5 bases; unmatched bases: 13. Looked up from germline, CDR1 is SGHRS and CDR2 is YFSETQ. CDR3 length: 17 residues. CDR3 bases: TGCGCCAGCAGCGGGCGGGCGTCGCGGGAGGGCAACAATGAGCAGTTCTTC. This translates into CASSGRASREGNNEQFF.

The CDR3 protein is CASSGWVAEEGTQYF. The CDR3 coding sequence is TGCGCCAGCAGCGGGTGGGTAGCGGAGGAAGGGACCCAGTACTTC. This chain joins TRBV5-1 and TRBJ2-5; D might be TRBD2 (6 bases). Germline V CDR1 and CDR2: SGHRS, YFSETQ. The ends were cut back, 4 bases at V and 7 bases at J, with 20 bases in the middle. The length of the CDR3 is 15 residues.

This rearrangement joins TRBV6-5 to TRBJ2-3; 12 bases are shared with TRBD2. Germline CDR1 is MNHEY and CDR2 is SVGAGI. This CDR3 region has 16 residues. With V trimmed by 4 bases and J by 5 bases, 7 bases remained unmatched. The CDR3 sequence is CASSFIGLAGRDTQYF. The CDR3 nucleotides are TGTGCCAGCAGTTTTATCGGACTAGCGGGGCGAGATACGCAGTATTTT.

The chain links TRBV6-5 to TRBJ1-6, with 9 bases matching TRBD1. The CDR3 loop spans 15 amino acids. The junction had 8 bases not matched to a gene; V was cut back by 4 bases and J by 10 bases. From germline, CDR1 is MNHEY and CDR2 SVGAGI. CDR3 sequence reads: CASSSRGTGWSPLHF. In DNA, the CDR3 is TGTGCCAGCAGTTCACGCGGGACAGGGTGGTCACCCCTCCACTTT.

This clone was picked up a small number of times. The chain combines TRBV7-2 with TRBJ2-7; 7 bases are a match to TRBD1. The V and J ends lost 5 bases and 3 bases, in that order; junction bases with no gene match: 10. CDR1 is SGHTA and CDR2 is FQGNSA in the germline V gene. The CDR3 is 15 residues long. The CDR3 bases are TGTGCCAGCAGCCGACGTTCCAGGGGGAGCTACGAGCAGTACTTC. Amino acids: CASSRRSRGSYEQYF.

In DNA, the CDR3 is TGCGCCAGCAGCAAACCCACAGGGGTTCAGAACACTGAAGCTTTCTTT. As protein: CASSKPTGVQNTEAFF. The chain carries TRBV5-1 and TRBJ1-1; 7 positions agree with TRBD1. The CDR3 length is 16 residues. The germline gives CDR1 SGHRS, CDR2 YFSETQ. V gave up 4 bases and J gave up 1 base; unmatched junction bases: 10.

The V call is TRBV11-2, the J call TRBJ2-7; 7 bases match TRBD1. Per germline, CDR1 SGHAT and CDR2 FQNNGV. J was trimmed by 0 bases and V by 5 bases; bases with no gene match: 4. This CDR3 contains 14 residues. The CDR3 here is CASSQAGGSYEQYF. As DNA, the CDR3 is TGTGCCAGCAGCCAGGCAGGGGGCTCCTACGAGCAGTACTTC. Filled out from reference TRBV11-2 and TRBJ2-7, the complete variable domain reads EAGVAQSPRYKIIEKRQSVAFWCNPISGHATLYWYQQILGQGPKLLIQFQNNGVVDDSQLPKDRFSAERLKGVDSTLKIQPAKLEDSAVYLCASSQAGGSYEQYFGPGTRLTVT.

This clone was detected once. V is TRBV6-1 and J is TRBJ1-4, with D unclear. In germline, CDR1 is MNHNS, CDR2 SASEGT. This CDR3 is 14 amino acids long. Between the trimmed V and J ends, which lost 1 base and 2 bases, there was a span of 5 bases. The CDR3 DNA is TGTGCCAGCAGTGAAGGTCAGACTAATGAAAAACTGTTTTTT. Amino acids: CASSEGQTNEKLFF.

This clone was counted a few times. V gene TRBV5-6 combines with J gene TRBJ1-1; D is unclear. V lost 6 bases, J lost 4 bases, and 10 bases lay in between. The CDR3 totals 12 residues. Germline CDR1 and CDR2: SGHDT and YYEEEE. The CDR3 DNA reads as TGTGCCAGCACTGGACTCAGCACTGAAGCTTTCTTT. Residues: CASTGLSTEAFF.

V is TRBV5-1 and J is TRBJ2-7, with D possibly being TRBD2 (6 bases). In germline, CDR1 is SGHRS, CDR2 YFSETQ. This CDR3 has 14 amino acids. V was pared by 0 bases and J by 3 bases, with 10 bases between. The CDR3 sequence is CASSLDGRGYEQYF. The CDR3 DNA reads TGCGCCAGCAGCTTGGACGGGAGAGGCTACGAGCAGTACTTC.

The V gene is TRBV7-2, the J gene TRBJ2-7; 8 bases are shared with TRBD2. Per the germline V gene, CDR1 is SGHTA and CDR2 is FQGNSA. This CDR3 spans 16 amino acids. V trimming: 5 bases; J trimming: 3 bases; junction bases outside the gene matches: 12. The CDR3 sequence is CASSTLGRAGVYEQYF. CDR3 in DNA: TGTGCCAGCAGCACCCTCGGGAGGGCCGGCGTCTACGAGCAGTACTTC.

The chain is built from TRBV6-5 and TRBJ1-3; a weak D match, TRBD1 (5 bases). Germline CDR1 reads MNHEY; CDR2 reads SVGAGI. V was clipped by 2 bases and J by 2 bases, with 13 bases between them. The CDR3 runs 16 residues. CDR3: CASSYGRESPGNTIYF. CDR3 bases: TGTGCCAGCAGTTACGGCAGGGAAAGTCCTGGAAACACCATATATTTT.

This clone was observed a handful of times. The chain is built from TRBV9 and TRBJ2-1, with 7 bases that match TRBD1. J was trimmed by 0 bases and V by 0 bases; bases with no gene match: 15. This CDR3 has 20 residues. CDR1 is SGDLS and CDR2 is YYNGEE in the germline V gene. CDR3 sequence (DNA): TGTGCCAGCAGCGTAGCTACGGGGTCCCAGGGGGTGGTCTCCTACAATGAGCAGTTCTTC. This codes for CASSVATGSQGVVSYNEQFF.

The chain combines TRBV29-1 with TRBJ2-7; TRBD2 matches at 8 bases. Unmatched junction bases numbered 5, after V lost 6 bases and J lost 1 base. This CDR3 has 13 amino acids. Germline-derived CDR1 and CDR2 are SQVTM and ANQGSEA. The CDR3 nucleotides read TGCAGCGTGATGAGCGGGAGTTCCTACGAGCAGTACTTC. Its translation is CSVMSGSSYEQYF.

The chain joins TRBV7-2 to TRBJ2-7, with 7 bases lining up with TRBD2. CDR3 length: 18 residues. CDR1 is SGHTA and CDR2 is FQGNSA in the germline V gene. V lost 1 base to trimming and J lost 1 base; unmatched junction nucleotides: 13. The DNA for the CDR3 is TGTGCCAGCAGCTTAGTAGGTCTAGCGGTACCATATTCCTACGAGCAGTACTTC. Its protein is CASSLVGLAVPYSYEQYF.

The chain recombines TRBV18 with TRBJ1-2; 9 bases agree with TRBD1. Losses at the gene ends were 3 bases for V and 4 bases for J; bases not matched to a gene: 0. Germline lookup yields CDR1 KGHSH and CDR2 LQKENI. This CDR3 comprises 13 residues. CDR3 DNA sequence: TGTGCCAGCTCACCGGGACAGGGCTATGGCTACACCTTC. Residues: CASSPGQGYGYTF. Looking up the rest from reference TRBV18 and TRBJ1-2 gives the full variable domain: NAGVMQNPRHLVRRRGQEARLRCSPMKGHSHVYWYRQLPEEGLKFMVYLQKENIIDESGMPKERFSAEFPKEGPSILRIQQVVRGDSAAYFCASSPGQGYGYTFGSGTRLTVV.

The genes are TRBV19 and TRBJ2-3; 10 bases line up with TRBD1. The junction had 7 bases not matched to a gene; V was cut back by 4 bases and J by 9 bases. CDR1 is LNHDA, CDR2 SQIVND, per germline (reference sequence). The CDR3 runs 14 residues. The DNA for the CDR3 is TGTGCCAGTAGTACGGGGGACAGGGGATCCACGCAGTATTTT. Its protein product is CASSTGDRGSTQYF.

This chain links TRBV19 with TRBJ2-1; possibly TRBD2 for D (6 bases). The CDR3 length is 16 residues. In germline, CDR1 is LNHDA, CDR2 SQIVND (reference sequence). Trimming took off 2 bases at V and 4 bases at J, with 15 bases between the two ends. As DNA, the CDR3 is TGTGCCAGTAGTATATCGTCTAGCGTGCTATACAATGAGCAGTTCTTC. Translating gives CASSISSSVLYNEQFF. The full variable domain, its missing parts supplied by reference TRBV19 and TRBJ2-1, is DGGITQSPKYLFRKEGQNVTLSCEQNLNHDAMYWYRQDPGQGLRLIYYSQIVNDFQKGDIAEGYSVSREKKESFPLTVTSAQKNPTAFYLCASSISSSVLYNEQFFGPGTRLTVL.

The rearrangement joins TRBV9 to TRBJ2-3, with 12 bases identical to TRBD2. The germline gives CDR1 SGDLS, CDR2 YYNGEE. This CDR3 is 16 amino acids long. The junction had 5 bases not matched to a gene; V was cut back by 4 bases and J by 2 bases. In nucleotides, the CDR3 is TGTGCCAGCAGCCCACGGACTAGCGGGGTCACAGATACGCAGTATTTT. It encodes CASSPRTSGVTDTQYF. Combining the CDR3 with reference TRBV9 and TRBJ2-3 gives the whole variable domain DSGVTQTPKHLITATGQRVTLRCSPRSGDLSVYWYQQSLDQGLQFLIQYYNGEERAKGNILERFSAQQFPDLHSELNLSSLELGDSALYFCASSPRTSGVTDTQYFGPGTRLTVL.

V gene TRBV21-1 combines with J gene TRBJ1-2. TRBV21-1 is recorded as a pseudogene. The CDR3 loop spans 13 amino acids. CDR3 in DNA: TGTGCCAGCAGCAAAGGAGGGCTGTGGGGCTACACCTTC. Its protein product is CASSKGGLWGYTF.

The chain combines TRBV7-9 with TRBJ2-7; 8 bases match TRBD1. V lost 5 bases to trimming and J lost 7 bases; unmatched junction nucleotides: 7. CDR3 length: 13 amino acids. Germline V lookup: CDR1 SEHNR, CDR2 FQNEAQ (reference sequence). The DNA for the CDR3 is TGTGCCAGCAGCGCAGGGACAGGAAGGGAGCAGTACTTC. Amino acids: CASSAGTGREQYF.

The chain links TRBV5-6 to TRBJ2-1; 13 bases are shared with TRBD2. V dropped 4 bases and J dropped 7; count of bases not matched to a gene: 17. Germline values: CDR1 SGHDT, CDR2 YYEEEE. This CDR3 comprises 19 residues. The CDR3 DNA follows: TGTGCCAGCAGCCCACCGGGACTAGCGGGATACTCATTGGGGAATGAGCAGTTCTTC. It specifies CASSPPGLAGYSLGNEQFF.

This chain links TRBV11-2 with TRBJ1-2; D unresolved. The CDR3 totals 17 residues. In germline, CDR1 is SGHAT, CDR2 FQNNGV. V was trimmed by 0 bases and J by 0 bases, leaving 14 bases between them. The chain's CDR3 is CASSLDGRRKSNYGYTF. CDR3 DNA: TGTGCCAGCAGCTTAGACGGACGGAGGAAGTCTAACTATGGCTACACCTTC.

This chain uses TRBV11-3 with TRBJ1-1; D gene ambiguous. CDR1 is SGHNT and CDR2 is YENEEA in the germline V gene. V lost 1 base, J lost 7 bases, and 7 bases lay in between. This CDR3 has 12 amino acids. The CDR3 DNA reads TGTGCCAGCAGCTTAGGGGCCGGTGAAGCTTTCTTT. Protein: CASSLGAGEAFF.

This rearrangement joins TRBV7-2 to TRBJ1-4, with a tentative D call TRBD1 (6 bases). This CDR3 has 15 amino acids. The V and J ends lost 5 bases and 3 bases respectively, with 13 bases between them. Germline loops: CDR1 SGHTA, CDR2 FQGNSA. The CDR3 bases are TGTGCCAGCAGCACCCAGACAGGACCTAATGAAAAACTGTTTTTT. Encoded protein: CASSTQTGPNEKLFF.

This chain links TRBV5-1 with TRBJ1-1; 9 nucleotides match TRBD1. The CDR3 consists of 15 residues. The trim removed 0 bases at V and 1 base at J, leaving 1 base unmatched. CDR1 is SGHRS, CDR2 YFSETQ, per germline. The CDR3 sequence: CASSLEGQGNTEAFF. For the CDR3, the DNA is TGCGCCAGCAGCTTGGAGGGACAGGGGAACACTGAAGCTTTCTTT.

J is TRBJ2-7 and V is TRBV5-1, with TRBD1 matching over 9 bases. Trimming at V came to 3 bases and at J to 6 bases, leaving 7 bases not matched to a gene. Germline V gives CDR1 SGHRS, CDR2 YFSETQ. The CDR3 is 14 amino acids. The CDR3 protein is CASSWRDRVSEQYF. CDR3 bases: TGCGCCAGCAGCTGGCGGGACAGGGTTTCCGAGCAGTACTTC.